These T cell receptor beta chains were read from a single sample in a study of T-cell reconstitution after alpha-beta-depleted transplantation in children. Each CDR3 protein is one row after TCRdb ran MiXCR on the PCR reads. The sample includes over 550,000 distinct CDR3 sequences, about 10% of them seen just once. Sequenced material: PBMCs from the stem cell graft donor, taken from the stem cell graft. Receptors originate from a human donor who donated a stem cell graft to a child with acute myeloid leukemia. Both conserved end residues are trimmed from each CDR3. Each record gives: J gene, V gene, CDR3 protein.

TRBJ2-1	TRBV6-5	ASSQAHNEQF
TRBJ1-2	TRBV5-1	ASSLAGGGQSPRGYT
TRBJ2-7	TRBV7-2	ASKAAPGFLHEQY
TRBJ2-1	TRBV3-1	ASSQARTSGTPWASYNEQF
TRBJ2-7	TRBV21-1	ASSKPFGGNEQY
TRBJ1-2	TRBV6-5	ASSPSVYYGYT
TRBJ2-3	TRBV5-6	ASSPTVGTQY
TRBJ2-3	TRBV20-1	SVASDTQY
TRBJ2-1	TRBV2	ASSEGGWNEQF
TRBJ2-1	TRBV29-1	SVEGFYNEQF
TRBJ2-7	TRBV29-1	SGKKSSYEQY
TRBJ1-2	TRBV9	ASSTRTGANYGYT
TRBJ2-1	TRBV7-2	ASSLAAQGLSNEQF
TRBJ1-5	TRBV27	ASSPTGAPQVAQH
TRBJ2-1	TRBV15	ATSRDLAGGKRNEQF
TRBJ2-3	TRBV7-8	ASSSFPPGTSGTDTQY
TRBJ2-3	TRBV7-9	ASSLGSRYADTQY
TRBJ2-6	TRBV12-3/TRBV12-4	ASSPGVSGANVLT
TRBJ1-1	TRBV11-2	ASSLVGSRAF
TRBJ1-2	TRBV29-1	SAPRGDYGYT
TRBJ1-5	TRBV7-2	ASSLRGVRGSNQPQH
TRBJ2-5	TRBV10-3	AISAENSPRETQY
TRBJ1-6	TRBV6-2/TRBV6-3	ASRAGTPSGSLH
TRBJ2-3	TRBV6-2/TRBV6-3	ASSERGLNTQY
TRBJ2-1	TRBV3-1	ASSRSPHEQF
TRBJ2-3	TRBV5-1	ASSLALGQGTDTQY
TRBJ1-1	TRBV6-5	ASSSPGTVEAF
TRBJ1-1	TRBV14	ASSQVAGSMNTEAF
TRBJ1-5	TRBV7-2	ASSSGTPSNQPQH
TRBJ2-7	TRBV7-8	ASSLGGTGGFEQY
TRBJ1-2	TRBV29-1	SAERTGGVYT
TRBJ1-5	TRBV21-1	ASSLRCLTRGVMGNQPQH
TRBJ2-3	TRBV20-1	SAYSGGDTDTQY
TRBJ1-6	TRBV7-3	ASSLTARTNNSPLH
TRBJ1-1	TRBV7-2	ASSYDRRTEAF
TRBJ2-2	TRBV2	ASGGTTGELF
TRBJ2-1	TRBV5-5	ASSLAFQSAYNEQF
TRBJ2-6	TRBV18	ASSSEPAGANVLT
TRBJ2-3	TRBV27	ASSFLSGEVPNTQY
TRBJ2-7	TRBV5-4	ASSPDSGSLYEQY
TRBJ2-3	TRBV11-2	ASSLGWQQSTDTQY
TRBJ2-1	TRBV20-1	SARLGGGTYNEQF
TRBJ2-1	TRBV7-2	ASSLLRGLAGGGEQF
TRBJ2-1	TRBV7-6	ASSLKRGSGDEQF
TRBJ2-1	TRBV25-1	ASRGTGGFSEQF
TRBJ1-1	TRBV30	AWSRQNEAF
TRBJ2-7	TRBV10-3	AISQGQGSSYEQY